This is a list of T cell receptor beta chains from one sample in a study of control samples from healthy donors and cancer patients. The protocol was immunoSEQ multiplex PCR, while the TCRdb copy is restricted to in-frame clones and leaves out a portion. The table lists around 59,000 clones, 92% of them singletons. The specimen sequenced was PBMCs. These receptors were obtained from a man in his forties with colorectal cancer. Both conserved end residues are part of each CDR3. Each record gives: V gene, D gene, clone size, J gene, CDR3 DNA, CDR3 protein. D genes are given only for firm matches. A row's size may be missing; if present it is once, few, many or a size class.

TRBV7-2,-,-,TRBJ2-7,TGTGCCAGCAGCCCTATAGCGGACCCCACCTACGAGCAGTACTTC,CASSPIADPTYEQYF
TRBV7-9,-,-,TRBJ1-4,TGTGCCAGCAGCCCTCACTCGGGGGTTGGGGTTGAAAAACTGTTTTTT,CASSPHSGVGVEKLFF
TRBV9,TRBD1,-,TRBJ2-7,TGTGCCAGCAGCGTGGGACAGGGGAGTATCTACGAGCAGTACTTC,CASSVGQGSIYEQYF
TRBV2,TRBD1,-,TRBJ1-1,TGTGCCAGCAAGCGGGACAGGGCCAGGGACACTGAAGCTTTCTTT,CASKRDRARDTEAFF
TRBV11-2,TRBD1,-,TRBJ2-7,TGTGCCAGCAGCTTGGACAGGGGCAACGAGCAGTACTTC,CASSLDRGNEQYF
TRBV2,-,once,TRBJ2-3,TGTGCCAGCAGTCGGAAGGGGCTCAGCACAGATACGCAGTATTTT,CASSRKGLSTDTQYF
TRBV2,-,-,TRBJ1-4,TGTGCCAGCAGTGAAGTATTGGTGGGGATTGGAGAAAAACTGTTTTTT,CASSEVLVGIGEKLFF
TRBV21-1,-,-,TRBJ2-3,TGTGCCAGCAGACCCAGGGGGCCGGTTTTCCCGAGCACAGATACGCAGTATTTT,CASRPRGPVFPSTDTQYF
TRBV27,-,-,TRBJ1-1,TGTGCCAGCAGTTTCGGGGGCGCTTTGAACACTGAAGCTTTCTTT,CASSFGGALNTEAFF
TRBV19,-,once,TRBJ1-1,TGTGCCAGTAGTCTCTGGGCAGCGAACACTGAAGCTTTCTTT,CASSLWAANTEAFF
TRBV5-1,TRBD2,-,TRBJ2-2,TGCGCCAGCAGCTTGGCCGGGGGGGCCACCGGGGAGCTGTTTTTT,CASSLAGGATGELFF
TRBV11-2,-,-,TRBJ2-3,TGTGCCAGCAGCTTACTCCGGAAGAGCACAGATACGCAGTATTTT,CASSLLRKSTDTQYF
TRBV13,TRBD1,-,TRBJ2-7,TGTGCCAGCACCCGGACAGGGGCCTACGAGCAGTACTTC,CASTRTGAYEQYF
TRBV6-6,TRBD1,-,TRBJ1-2,TGTGCCAGCATACTACAGGGGGGTGGCTACACCTTC,CASILQGGGYTF
TRBV12-3/TRBV12-4,-,-,TRBJ2-7,TGTGCCAGCAGTCCCTCCCTCTTTTACGAGCAGTACTTC,CASSPSLFYEQYF
TRBV7-9,-,-,TRBJ2-7,TGTGCCAGCAGCTGGGGGACGGGCTACGAGCAGTACTTC,CASSWGTGYEQYF
TRBV27,TRBD2,-,TRBJ2-1,TGTGCCAGCGTAGCCAGGGGTATGAGCGGGGGTCCCAGCTCCTACAATGAGCAGTTCTTC,CASVARGMSGGPSSYNEQFF
TRBV18,TRBD2,-,TRBJ2-5,TGTGCCAGCCGACGGACTAGCGGGGGTCAAGAGACCCAGTACTTC,CASRRTSGGQETQYF
TRBV12-3/TRBV12-4,-,-,TRBJ1-1,TGTGCCAGCAGGAAGACAGGGAACACTGAAGCTTTCTTT,CASRKTGNTEAFF
TRBV6-2/TRBV6-3,TRBD1,-,TRBJ1-5,TGTGCCAGCAGTTACTCGCTGGACAGGGGGATTAGCAATCAGCCCCAGCATTTT,CASSYSLDRGISNQPQHF
TRBV4-1,TRBD1,-,TRBJ2-5,TGCGCCAGCAGCCAAGATTCTCCCAGGGGGGAGACCCAGTACTTC,CASSQDSPRGETQYF
TRBV9,-,-,TRBJ2-7,TGTGCCAGCAGCGCTAGGGACTTAACCTACGAGCAGTACTTC,CASSARDLTYEQYF
TRBV28,-,-,TRBJ1-3,TGTGCCAGCAGTTTACTAGCAGGTTCGCAGATCGGAAACACCATATATTTT,CASSLLAGSQIGNTIYF
TRBV6-6,-,-,TRBJ2-3,TGTGCCAGCAGTTACTTGGGGGGCACAGATACGCAGTATTTT,CASSYLGGTDTQYF
TRBV7-9,-,-,TRBJ1-4,TGTGCCAGCAGCCCAGTCCAGGGAGCAACTAATGAAAAACTGTTTTTT,CASSPVQGATNEKLFF
TRBV6-5,-,-,TRBJ1-5,TGTGCCAGCAGTAGTTCAGGGGGCAATCAGCCCCAGCATTTT,CASSSSGGNQPQHF
TRBV12-3/TRBV12-4,-,-,TRBJ1-1,TGTGCCAGCAGTTTACAGATTCGCACTGAAGCTTTCTTT,CASSLQIRTEAFF
TRBV5-1,TRBD1,once,TRBJ2-5,TGCGCCAGCAGCTGGGACAGGGTGGTGGGGGAGACCCAGTACTTC,CASSWDRVVGETQYF
TRBV9,TRBD1,few,TRBJ1-2,TGTGCCAGCAGGGGACAGAATAACTATGGCTACACCTTC,CASRGQNNYGYTF
TRBV6-5,-,-,TRBJ1-4,TGTGCCAGCAGAGGCTTCGAGGGGGACGATGAAAAACTGTTTTTT,CASRGFEGDDEKLFF
TRBV7-2,TRBD1,-,TRBJ1-5,TGTGCCAGCAGCTTTACAGGGGTGCAGCCCCAGCATTTT,CASSFTGVQPQHF
TRBV3-1/TRBV3-2,-,-,TRBJ2-7,TGTGCCAGCAGCCCTTACTCGTCCCCTACGGGCGAGCAGTACTTC,CASSPYSSPTGEQYF
TRBV6-5,-,-,TRBJ2-7,TGTGCCAGCAGTTACAGGGGCTCCTACGAGCAGTACTTC,CASSYRGSYEQYF
TRBV5-1,TRBD1,-,TRBJ1-4,TGCGCCAGCCGGACAGGGGGTAATGAAAAACTGTTTTTT,CASRTGGNEKLFF
TRBV30,TRBD2,-,TRBJ2-5,TGTGCCTGGAGTGTACGCGGGGGGGAGACCCAGTACTTC,CAWSVRGGETQYF
TRBV9,TRBD2,-,TRBJ2-3,TGTGCCAGCAGCGTAATCGGGGGGGCGGCAGATACGCAGTATTTT,CASSVIGGAADTQYF
TRBV6-2/TRBV6-3,-,-,TRBJ1-5,TGTGCCAGCAGTTTAAGGGGGAGGGCGCTCAATCAGCCCCAGCATTTT,CASSLRGRALNQPQHF